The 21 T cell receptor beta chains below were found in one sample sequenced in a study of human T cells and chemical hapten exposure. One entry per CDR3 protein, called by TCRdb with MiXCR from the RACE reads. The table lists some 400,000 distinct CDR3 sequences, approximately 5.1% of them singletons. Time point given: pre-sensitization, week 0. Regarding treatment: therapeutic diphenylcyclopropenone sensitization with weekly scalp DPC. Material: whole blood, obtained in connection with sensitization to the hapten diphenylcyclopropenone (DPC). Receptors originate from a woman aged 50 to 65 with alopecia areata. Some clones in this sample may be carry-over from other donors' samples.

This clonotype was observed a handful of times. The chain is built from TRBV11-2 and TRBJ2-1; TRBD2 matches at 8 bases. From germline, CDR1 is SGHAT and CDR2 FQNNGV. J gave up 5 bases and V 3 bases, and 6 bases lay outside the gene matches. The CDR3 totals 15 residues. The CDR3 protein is CASSLGLVSHNEQFF. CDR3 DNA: TGTGCCAGCAGCTTGGGACTAGTTTCCCACAATGAGCAGTTCTTC.

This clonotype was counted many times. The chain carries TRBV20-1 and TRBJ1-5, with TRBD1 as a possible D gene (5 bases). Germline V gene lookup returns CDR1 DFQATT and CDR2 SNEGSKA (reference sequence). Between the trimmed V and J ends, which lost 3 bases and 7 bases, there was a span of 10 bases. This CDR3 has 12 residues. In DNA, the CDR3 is TGCAGTGCTAGCAGGGTTAACCAGCCCCAGCATTTT. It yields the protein CSASRVNQPQHF.

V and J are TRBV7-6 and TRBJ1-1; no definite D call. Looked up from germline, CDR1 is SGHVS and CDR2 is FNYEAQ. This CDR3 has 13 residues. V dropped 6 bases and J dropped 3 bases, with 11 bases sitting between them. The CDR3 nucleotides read TGTGCCAGCAGTCGCGACACCCACACTGAAGCTTTCTTT. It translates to CASSRDTHTEAFF.

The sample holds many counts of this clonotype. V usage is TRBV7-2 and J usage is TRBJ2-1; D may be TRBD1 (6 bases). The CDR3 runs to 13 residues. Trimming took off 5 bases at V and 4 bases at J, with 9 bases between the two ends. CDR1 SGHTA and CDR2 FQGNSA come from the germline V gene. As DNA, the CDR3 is TGTGCCAGCAGCCGTACAGGGTACAATGAGCAGTTCTTC. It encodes CASSRTGYNEQFF.

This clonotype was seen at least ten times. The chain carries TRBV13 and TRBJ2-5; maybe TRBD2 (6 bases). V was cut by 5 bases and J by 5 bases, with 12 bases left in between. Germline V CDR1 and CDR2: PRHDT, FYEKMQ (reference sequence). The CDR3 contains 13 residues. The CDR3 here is CASSPQRAETQYF. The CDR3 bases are TGTGCCAGCAGCCCCCAGCGGGCGGAGACCCAGTACTTC. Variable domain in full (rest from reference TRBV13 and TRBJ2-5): AAGVIQSPRHLIKEKRETATLKCYPIPRHDTVYWYQQGPGQDPQFLISFYEKMQSDKGSIPDRFSAQQFSDYHSELNMSSLELGDSALYFCASSPQRAETQYFGPGTRLLVL.

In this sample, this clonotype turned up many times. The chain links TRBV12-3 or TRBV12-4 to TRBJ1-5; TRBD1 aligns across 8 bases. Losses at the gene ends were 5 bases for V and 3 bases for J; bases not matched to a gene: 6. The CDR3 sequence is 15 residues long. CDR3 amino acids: CASSPQGANNQPQHF. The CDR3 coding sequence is TGTGCCAGCAGTCCGCAGGGGGCCAACAATCAGCCCCAGCATTTT.

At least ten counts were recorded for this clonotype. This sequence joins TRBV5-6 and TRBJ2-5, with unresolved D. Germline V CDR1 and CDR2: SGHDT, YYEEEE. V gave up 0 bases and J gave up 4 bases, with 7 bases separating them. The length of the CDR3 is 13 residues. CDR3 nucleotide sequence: TGTGCCAGCAGCTTGGGGGTAGGAGAGACCCAGTACTTC. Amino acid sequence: CASSLGVGETQYF.

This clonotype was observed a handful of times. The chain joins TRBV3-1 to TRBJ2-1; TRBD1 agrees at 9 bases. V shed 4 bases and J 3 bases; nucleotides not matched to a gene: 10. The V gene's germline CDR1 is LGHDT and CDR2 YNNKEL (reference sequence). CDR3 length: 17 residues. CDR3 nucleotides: TGTGCCAGCAGCCTCATACAGGGGGCTCGACTCTACAATGAGCAGTTCTTC. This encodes CASSLIQGARLYNEQFF.

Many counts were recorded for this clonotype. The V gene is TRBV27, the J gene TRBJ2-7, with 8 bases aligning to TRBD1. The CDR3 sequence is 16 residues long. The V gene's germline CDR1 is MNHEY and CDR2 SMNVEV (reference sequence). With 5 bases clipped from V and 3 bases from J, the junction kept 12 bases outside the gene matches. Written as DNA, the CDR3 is TGTGCCAGCAGTCACACCATGGACAGGGCCCTCTACGAGCAGTACTTC. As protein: CASSHTMDRALYEQYF.

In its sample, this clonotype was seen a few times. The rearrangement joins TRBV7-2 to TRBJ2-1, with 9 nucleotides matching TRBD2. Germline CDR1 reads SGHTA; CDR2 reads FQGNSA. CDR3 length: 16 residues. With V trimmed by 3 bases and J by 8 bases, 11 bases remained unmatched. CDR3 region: CASSFSLAGPGHEQFF. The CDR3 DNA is TGTGCCAGCAGCTTTTCCCTAGCGGGACCCGGGCATGAGCAGTTCTTC. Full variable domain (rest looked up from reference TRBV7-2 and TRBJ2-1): GAGVSQSPSNKVTEKGKDVELRCDPISGHTALYWYRQSLGQGLEFLIYFQGNSAPDKSGLPSDRFSAERTGGSVSTLTIQRTQQEDSAVYLCASSFSLAGPGHEQFFGPGTRLTVL.

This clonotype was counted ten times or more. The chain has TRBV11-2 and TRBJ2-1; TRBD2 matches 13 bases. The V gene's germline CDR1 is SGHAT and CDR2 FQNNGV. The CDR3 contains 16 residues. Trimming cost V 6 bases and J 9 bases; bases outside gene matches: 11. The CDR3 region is CASRHPGTSGMGEQFF. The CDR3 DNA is TGTGCCAGCAGACATCCCGGGACTAGCGGGATGGGTGAGCAGTTCTTC.

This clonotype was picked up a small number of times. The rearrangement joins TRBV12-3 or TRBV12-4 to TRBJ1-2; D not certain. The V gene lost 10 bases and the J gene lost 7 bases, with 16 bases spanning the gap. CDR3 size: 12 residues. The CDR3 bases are TGTGCCACTCCTCAACGCGGGCCTGGCTACACCTTC. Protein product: CATPQRGPGYTF.

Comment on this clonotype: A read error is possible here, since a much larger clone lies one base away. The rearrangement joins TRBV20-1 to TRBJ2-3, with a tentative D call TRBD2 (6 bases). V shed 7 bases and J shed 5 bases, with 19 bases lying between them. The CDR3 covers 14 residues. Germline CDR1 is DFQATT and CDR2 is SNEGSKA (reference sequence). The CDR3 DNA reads TGCAGTGGGGGTGGAGGGTCCGTCCGAGATACGCAGTATTTT. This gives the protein CSGGGGSVRDTQYF.

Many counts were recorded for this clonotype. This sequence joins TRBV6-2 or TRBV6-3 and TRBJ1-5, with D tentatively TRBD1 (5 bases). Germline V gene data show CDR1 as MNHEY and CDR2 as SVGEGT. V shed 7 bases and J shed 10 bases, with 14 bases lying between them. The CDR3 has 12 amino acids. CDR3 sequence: CASKEGLGPQHF. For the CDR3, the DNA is TGTGCCAGCAAAGAGGGGTTGGGACCCCAGCATTTT.

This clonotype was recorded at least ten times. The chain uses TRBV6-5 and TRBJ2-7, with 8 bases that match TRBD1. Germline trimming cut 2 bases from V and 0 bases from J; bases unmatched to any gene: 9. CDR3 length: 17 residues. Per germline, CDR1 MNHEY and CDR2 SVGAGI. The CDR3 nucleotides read TGTGCCAGCAGTTACGGTTTTCCGGGACAGGCCTCCTACGAGCAGTACTTC. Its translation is CASSYGFPGQASYEQYF.

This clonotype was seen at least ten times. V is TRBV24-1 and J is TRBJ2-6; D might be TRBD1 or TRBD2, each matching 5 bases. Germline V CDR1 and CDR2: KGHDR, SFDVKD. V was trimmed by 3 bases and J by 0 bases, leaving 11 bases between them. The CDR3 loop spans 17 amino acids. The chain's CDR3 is CATSDPLGTSGANVLTF. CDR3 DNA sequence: TGTGCCACCAGTGATCCCCTCGGGACCTCTGGGGCCAACGTCCTGACTTTC.

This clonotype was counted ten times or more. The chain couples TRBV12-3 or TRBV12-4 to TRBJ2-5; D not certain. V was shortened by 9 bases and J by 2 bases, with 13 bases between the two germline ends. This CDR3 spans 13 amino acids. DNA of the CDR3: TGTGCCAGTAACAGAGGCCGTCAAGAGACCCAGTACTTC. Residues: CASNRGRQETQYF.

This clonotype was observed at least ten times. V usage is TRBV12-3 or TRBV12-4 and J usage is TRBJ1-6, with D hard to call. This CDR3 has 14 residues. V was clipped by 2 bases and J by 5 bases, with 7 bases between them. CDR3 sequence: CASSLLENNSPLHF. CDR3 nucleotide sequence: TGTGCCAGCAGTTTACTGGAGAATAATTCACCCCTCCACTTT.

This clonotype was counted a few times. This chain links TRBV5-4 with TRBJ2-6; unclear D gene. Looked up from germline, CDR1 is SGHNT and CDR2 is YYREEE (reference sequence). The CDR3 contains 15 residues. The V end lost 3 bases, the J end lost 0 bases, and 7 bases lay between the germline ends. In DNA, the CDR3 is TGTGCCAGCAGCTCGAGGCTCTCTGGGGCCAACGTCCTGACTTTC. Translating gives CASSSRLSGANVLTF.

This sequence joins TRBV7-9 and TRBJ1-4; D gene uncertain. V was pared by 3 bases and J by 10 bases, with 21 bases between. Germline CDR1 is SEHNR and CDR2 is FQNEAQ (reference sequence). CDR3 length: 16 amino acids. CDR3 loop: CASSFRRRRTCVKLFF. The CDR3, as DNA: TGTGCCAGCAGCTTCCGTAGACGGCGTACCTGCGTAAAACTGTTTTTT. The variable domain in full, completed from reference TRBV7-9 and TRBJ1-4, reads DTGVSQNPRHKITKRGQNVTFRCDPISEHNRLYWYRQTLGQGPEFLTYFQNEAQLEKSRLLSDRFSAERPKGSFSTLEIQRTEQGDSAMYLCASSFRRRRTCVKLFFGSGTQLSVL.

The DNA for the CDR3 is TGCAGCGTTATGAGTGGAAATGAAAAACTGTTTTTT. It codes for CSVMSGNEKLFF. The V call is TRBV29-1, the J call TRBJ1-4; D is unresolved. The V end was cut by 5 bases, the J end by 5 bases, with 9 bases between. Germline assignment: CDR1 SQVTM and CDR2 ANQGSEA. The CDR3 extends over 12 amino acids.